The rows below give T cell receptor beta chains drawn from one sample of a study of T-cell memory formation after mild COVID-19. TCRdb called the 5' RACE reads again in MiXCR, with one record for every CDR3 protein. The data show approximately 150,000 distinct CDR3 sequences, about 5.7% seen once. Sequencing was carried out using PBMCs or a T cell subset sorted from them (not recorded which). The source of these receptors is an adult woman who had mild COVID-19 (a few samples of this study predate the infection). Cell type and time point are not known. The CDR3 runs from the conserved cysteine through the conserved F or W. A D gene is named only where the DNA matches it firmly. The size field is filled for only some rows; it gives once, few, many or a size class.

abundance	v_gene	j_gene	d_gene	CDR3aa	CDR3nt
many	TRBV7-6	TRBJ2-7	TRBD2	CASSLASSLADSYEQYF	TGTGCCAGCAGCTTAGCGTCATCACTAGCGGATTCCTACGAGCAGTACTTC
many	TRBV6-5	TRBJ2-5	TRBD2	CASSYISGIRETQYF	TGTGCCAGCAGTTATATTAGCGGGATAAGGGAGACCCAGTACTTC
NA	TRBV12-3/TRBV12-4	TRBJ2-3	NA	CASRSDSTDTQYF	TGTGCCAGCAGATCGGACAGCACAGATACGCAGTATTTT
NA	TRBV6-1	TRBJ2-7	NA	CASSEWSSSYEQYF	TGTGCCAGCAGTGAGTGGTCGAGCTCCTACGAGCAGTACTTC
many	TRBV4-3	TRBJ2-1	NA	CASSQEVSNEQFF	TGCGCCAGCAGCCAAGAGGTTAGCAATGAGCAGTTCTTC
few	TRBV11-3	TRBJ2-2	NA	CASSRSGELFF	TGTGCCAGCAGCCGTTCCGGGGAGCTGTTTTTT
few	TRBV20-1	TRBJ2-1	TRBD2	CSARDSGLAGLDEQFF	TGCAGTGCTAGAGATTCAGGACTAGCGGGACTGGATGAGCAGTTCTTC
many	TRBV4-2	TRBJ2-2	TRBD2	CASSRSSGRVPNTGELFF	TGTGCCAGCAGCCGTTCCAGCGGGAGGGTCCCGAACACCGGGGAGCTGTTTTTT
few	TRBV7-6	TRBJ1-3	NA	CASSSITGYSGNTIYF	TGTGCCAGCAGCTCCATAACAGGATACTCTGGAAACACCATATATTTT
NA	TRBV6-5	TRBJ1-2	TRBD1	CASSYSGGDRGNGYTF	TGTGCCAGCAGTTACTCAGGAGGGGACAGGGGCAATGGCTACACCTTC
few	TRBV12-3/TRBV12-4	TRBJ1-1	NA	CASSLLSLNTEAFF	TGTGCCAGCAGCCTTCTCTCTCTGAACACTGAAGCTTTCTTT
many	TRBV7-2	TRBJ2-3	TRBD2	CASSRTSVDTQYF	TGTGCCAGCAGCCGAACTAGCGTCGATACGCAGTATTTT
NA	TRBV7-2	TRBJ2-7	TRBD2	CASSTLGSGSNEQYF	TGTGCCAGCAGCACCCTGGGGAGCGGGAGTAATGAGCAGTACTTC
few	TRBV19	TRBJ1-2	NA	CASSKTNGYTF	TGTGCCAGTAGTAAGACAAATGGCTACACCTTC
few	TRBV19	TRBJ1-2	TRBD1	CASSRTGTGNYYGYTF	TGTGCCAGTAGTAGGACCGGGACAGGGAATTACTATGGCTACACCTTC
few	TRBV20-1	TRBJ2-2	NA	CSADKPNTGELFF	TGCAGTGCTGACAAACCCAACACCGGGGAGCTGTTTTTT
many	TRBV7-8	TRBJ2-7	TRBD2	CASSLAPRAGVVHEQYF	TGTGCCAGCAGCTTAGCGCCACGAGCGGGAGTAGTCCACGAGCAGTACTTC
NA	TRBV29-1	TRBJ2-2	NA	CSFSRRGAWGTGELFF	TGCAGCTTCTCCCGAAGGGGGGCTTGGGGCACCGGGGAGCTGTTTTTT
NA	TRBV7-2	TRBJ2-1	TRBD2	CASSVLAGAVNEQFF	TGTGCCAGCAGCGTCTTAGCGGGAGCGGTGAATGAGCAGTTCTTC
many	TRBV5-1	TRBJ1-2	NA	CASSVNRDGYTF	TGCGCCAGCAGCGTCAACAGGGACGGCTACACCTTC
few	TRBV6-2/TRBV6-3	TRBJ2-4	TRBD2	CASSPRLAGGPDF	TGTGCCAGCAGCCCTCGACTAGCGGGAGGGCCAGACTTC
many	TRBV10-3	TRBJ2-1	TRBD2	CAISEASGRAANEQFF	TGTGCCATCAGTGAGGCGAGCGGGAGGGCCGCCAATGAGCAGTTCTTC
few	TRBV4-1	TRBJ1-6	NA	CASSLDGAGSGGSPLHF	TGCGCCAGCAGCCTGGACGGAGCGGGGAGTGGAGGTTCACCCCTCCACTTT
many	TRBV3-1	TRBJ1-5	TRBD1	CASSQGGTGVNQPQHF	TGTGCCAGCAGCCAAGGAGGGACAGGGGTTAATCAGCCCCAGCATTTT
many	TRBV24-1	TRBJ2-1	TRBD2	CATSKTSGVSYNEQFF	TGTGCCACCAGTAAGACTAGCGGGGTCTCCTACAATGAGCAGTTCTTC
many	TRBV7-2	TRBJ2-3	NA	CASSPWTSTDTQYF	TGTGCCAGCAGCCCTTGGACAAGCACAGATACGCAGTATTTT
few	TRBV5-6	TRBJ2-7	TRBD1	CASTGTGRRGPPHF	TGTGCCAGCACTGGGACAGGTCGACGTGGTCCACCGCACTTC
many	TRBV4-1	TRBJ2-7	TRBD1	CASSQDRDRGLEQYF	TGCGCCAGCAGCCAAGACCGGGACAGGGGCCTCGAGCAGTACTTC
many	TRBV12-3/TRBV12-4	TRBJ2-1	TRBD1	CASSSLWDRTLNEQFF	TGTGCCAGCAGTTCACTTTGGGACAGGACATTAAATGAGCAGTTCTTC
many	TRBV9	TRBJ2-5	NA	CASSVAGETQYF	TGTGCCAGCAGCGTAGCCGGGGAGACCCAGTACTTC
many	TRBV5-1	TRBJ1-1	NA	CASSLQAENTEAFF	TGCGCCAGCAGCTTGCAGGCTGAGAACACTGAAGCTTTCTTT
few	TRBV5-1	TRBJ2-1	TRBD2	CASSPGLAGGHNEQFF	TGCGCCAGCAGCCCAGGACTAGCGGGGGGGCATAATGAGCAGTTCTTC
many	TRBV3-1	TRBJ2-7	TRBD2	CASSQAVAGGEQYF	TGTGCCAGCAGCCAGGCCGTAGCGGGCGGGGAGCAGTACTTC
many	TRBV7-7	TRBJ2-1	TRBD1	CASSLRGGTGSSYNEQFF	TGTGCCAGCAGCTTAAGGGGCGGGACAGGGAGCTCCTACAATGAGCAGTTCTTC
NA	TRBV19	TRBJ1-4	NA	CASSPRGATNEKLFF	TGTGCCAGTAGTCCAAGGGGAGCGACTAATGAAAAACTGTTTTTT
NA	TRBV7-9	TRBJ1-2	NA	CASSLAGTLSDGYTF	TGTGCCAGCAGCTTAGCCGGGACCCTGTCGGATGGCTACACCTTC
few	TRBV7-2	TRBJ2-7	NA	CASSLGGPTDYEQYF	TGTGCCAGCAGCTTAGGAGGACCGACGGATTACGAGCAGTACTTC
few	TRBV7-9	TRBJ2-7	NA	CASSLVPETYEQYF	TGTGCCAGCAGCTTAGTTCCCGAGACCTACGAGCAGTACTTC
many	TRBV7-9	TRBJ2-7	NA	CASGSFKEGYEQYF	TGTGCCAGCGGCTCCTTCAAGGAAGGATACGAGCAGTACTTC
many	TRBV5-1	TRBJ2-1	NA	CASSLAPLNEQFF	TGCGCCAGCAGCTTGGCCCCCCTCAATGAGCAGTTCTTC
NA	TRBV12-3/TRBV12-4	TRBJ2-7	TRBD2	CASSPRTSQYEQYF	TGTGCCAGCAGTCCCCGGACTAGCCAATACGAGCAGTACTTC
many	TRBV14	TRBJ2-2	NA	CASSPARGVVAGELFF	TGTGCCAGCAGCCCTGCTCGGGGCGTAGTGGCCGGGGAGCTGTTTTTT
many	TRBV29-1	TRBJ1-5	TRBD1	CSVQNRDRGGNQPQHF	TGCAGCGTGCAAAACCGGGACAGGGGAGGCAATCAGCCCCAGCATTTT
few	TRBV5-1	TRBJ1-2	NA	CASSLEAGLPGYTF	TGCGCCAGCAGCTTGGAGGCAGGCTTGCCTGGCTACACCTTC
many	TRBV5-1	TRBJ1-2	NA	CASSFNGEYGYTF	TGCGCCAGCAGCTTTAACGGGGAATATGGCTACACCTTC
NA	TRBV19	TRBJ2-3	NA	CASSIDRGNPTDTQYF	TGTGCCAGTAGTATAGATCGGGGCAACCCCACAGATACGCAGTATTTT
many	TRBV4-3	TRBJ2-3	TRBD2	CASSQDTASGTDTQYF	TGCGCCAGCAGCCAAGATACGGCTAGCGGTACAGATACGCAGTATTTT
medium-sized	TRBV29-1	TRBJ2-3	TRBD2	CSVNFLGKRERTDTQYF	TGCAGCGTTAACTTTTTGGGGAAGCGGGAGAGGACAGATACGCAGTATTTT
many	TRBV7-2	TRBJ2-1	TRBD2	CASSPLAASYNEQFF	TGTGCCAGCAGCCCACTAGCGGCCTCCTACAATGAGCAGTTCTTC
many	TRBV10-3	TRBJ1-1	NA	CAISESTLNTEAFF	TGTGCCATCAGTGAGTCGACACTCAACACTGAAGCTTTCTTT
few	TRBV12-3/TRBV12-4	TRBJ2-1	NA	CASSLDSGGPKSEQFF	TGTGCCAGCAGTTTAGATTCCGGGGGGCCGAAGAGTGAGCAGTTCTTC
many	TRBV12-3/TRBV12-4	TRBJ1-3	NA	CANQQDLNTIYF	TGTGCCAACCAGCAGGACTTGAACACCATATATTTT
many	TRBV4-3	TRBJ1-1	TRBD1	CASSQEPTGEAFF	TGCGCCAGCAGCCAAGAACCGACAGGGGAAGCTTTCTTT
NA	TRBV11-3	TRBJ2-3	NA	CASSPHRGADTQYF	TGTGCCAGCAGCCCACACCGAGGGGCAGATACGCAGTATTTT